Each of the 2 T cell receptor beta chains below was sequenced from the same sample in a study of T cell repertoires in cytomegalovirus infection (dated by TCRdb to the late 2010s). This sample was sequenced with an Illumina HiSeq 1500. TCRdb handled the public reads itself, with Q25 trimming in fastp and clone calling in MiXCR, and kept productive beta chains. Identical CDR3 protein sequences are pooled into one entry, listed with their most common genes and DNA. This sample comprises over 150,000 distinct CDR3 sequences, about a sixth of them detected only once. The top ten constitute almost 25% of the sample. Sequencing was done on a sample of CD8+ T cells from PBMCs. The receptors stem from a human donor in good health (CMV status not recorded). Some clones in this sample may be carry-over from other donors' samples.

The chain employs TRBV5-6 and TRBJ2-7, with D tentatively TRBD1 (5 bases). V gave up 0 bases and J gave up 3 bases, with 10 bases separating them. The CDR3 contains 14 residues. Germline CDR1 is SGHDT and CDR2 is YYEEEE. In nucleotides, the CDR3 is TGTGCCAGCAGCTTGGACAGGCCGCTCTACGAGCAGTACTTC. The encoded protein is CASSLDRPLYEQYF.

The chain is built from TRBV15 and TRBJ2-1, with TRBD2 identical over 10 bases. Trimming took 3 bases from V and 4 from J; bases not matched to a gene: 9. The CDR3 is 17 amino acids. Germline CDR1 LNHNV, CDR2 YYDKDF (reference sequence). The CDR3 spells CATSSLPGLAAYNEQFF. The CDR3 nucleotides are TGTGCCACCAGCAGCCTCCCTGGACTAGCGGCGTACAATGAGCAGTTCTTC.